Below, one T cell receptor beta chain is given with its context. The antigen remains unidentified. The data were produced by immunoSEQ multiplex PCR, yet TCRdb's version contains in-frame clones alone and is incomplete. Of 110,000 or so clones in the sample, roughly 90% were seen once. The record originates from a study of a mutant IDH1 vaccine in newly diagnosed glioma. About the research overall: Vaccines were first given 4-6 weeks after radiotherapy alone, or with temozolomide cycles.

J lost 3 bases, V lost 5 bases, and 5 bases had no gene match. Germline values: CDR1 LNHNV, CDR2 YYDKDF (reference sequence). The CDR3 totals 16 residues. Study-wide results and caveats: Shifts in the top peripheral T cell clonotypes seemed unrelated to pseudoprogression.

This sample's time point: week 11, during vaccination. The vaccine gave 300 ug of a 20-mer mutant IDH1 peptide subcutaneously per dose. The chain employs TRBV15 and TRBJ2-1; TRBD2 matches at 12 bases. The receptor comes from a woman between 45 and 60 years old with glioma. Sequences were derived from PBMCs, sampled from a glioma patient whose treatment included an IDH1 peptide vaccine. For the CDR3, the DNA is TGTGCCACCAGCCTCGGACTAGCGGGAATCTACAATGAGCAGTTCTTC. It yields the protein CATSLGLAGIYNEQFF.